This T cell receptor (beta chain) was captured by sequencing in a study of T cell repertoires in cytomegalovirus infection. Study-wide points: Clonotype analysis showed dominance of the ex vivo response by HLA-C-restricted CMV-specific TCR beta clonotypes. Totalled public TCR beta family frequency picked out people who carried CMV plus the relevant HLA.

In this sample, this clonotype turned up a few times. Its matching antigen is unknown. One junction end disagrees with the germline gene, perhaps due to a read error. From the reads, TCRdb called clonotypes with MiXCR, one entry per CDR3 protein. Here the sample spans 80,000 or so distinct CDR3 sequences, roughly 40% being singletons. CDR3 size: 16 residues. The V gene's germline CDR1 is SGHTA and CDR2 FQGNSA. The receptor's source is a human donor in good health (CMV status not recorded). Some clones in this sample may be carry-over from other donors' samples. The chain carries TRBV7-2 and TRBJ2-1, with 10 nucleotides matching TRBD2. The sequencing used CD8+ T cells from cultured PBMCs, collected from culture after CMV antigen stimulation. CDR3 in amino acids: CVSHESGGATFDEQFF. CDR3 DNA sequence: TGTGTCAGCCACGAGAGCGGGGGGGCCACGTTCGATGAGCAGTTCTTC. The full variable domain, with the rest looked up from reference TRBV7-2 and TRBJ2-1, is GAGVSQSPSNKVTEKGKDVELRCDPISGHTALYWYRQSLGQGLEFLIYFQGNSAPDKSGLPSDRFSAERTGGSVSTLTIQRTQQEDSAVYLCVSHESGGATFDEQFFGPGTRLTVL.